This T cell receptor beta chain was captured by sequencing in a study of T cell repertoires in cytomegalovirus infection. Whole-study context: Public signatures in TCR beta pointed to CMV infection and matching HLA type.

Germline V gene sequence: CDR1 SGHNT, CDR2 YENEEA. Trimming removed 1 base from V and 9 bases from J, with 7 bases in between. The CDR3 has 12 residues. TCRdb redid the calling of the reads with MiXCR, one entry per CDR3 protein. The data contain around 550,000 distinct CDR3 sequences, 26% of them seen just once; the ten biggest clones take up roughly 13%. This clonotype was seen only a few times. Its target is not known. Study results and limitations: CMV-specific TCR beta clonotypes restricted by HLA-C dominated the ex vivo response. Of the TCR beta families, the public ones yielded a cumulative frequency that identified carriers of CMV plus the relevant HLA.

The chain links TRBV11-3 to TRBJ2-1; D is unresolved. The specimen sequenced was PBMCs. The sequence came from a human donor in good health (CMV status not recorded). Some clones in this sample may be carry-over from other donors' samples. CDR3 region: CASSLVDGEQFF. In DNA form, the CDR3 reads TGTGCCAGCAGCTTAGTAGACGGTGAGCAGTTCTTC.